The 25 T cell receptor beta chains below come from one sample, sequenced in a study of cytomegalovirus exposure and HLA in healthy donors. A multiplex PCR was run with 60 Vbeta primers and 13 Jbeta primers. Sequenced by immunoSEQ multiplex PCR; TCRdb stores in-frame clones only, minus some. The listing records 120,000 to 150,000 clones. Sequencing was carried out using PBMCs. The receptors here all came from a man aged 35-49 years in good health and CMV-seronegative.

The chain employs TRBV2 and TRBJ2-1, with TRBD2 matching 7 bases. The CDR3 has 16 amino acids. V trimming: 7 bases; J trimming: 4 bases; junction bases outside the gene matches: 13. Per germline, CDR1 SNHLY and CDR2 FYNNEI. DNA of the CDR3: TGTGCCAGCATAGCAAAGCGGGGCCTACTATACAATGAGCAGTTCTTC. This sequence encodes CASIAKRGLLYNEQFF.

The rearrangement joins TRBV19 to TRBJ2-1; TRBD2 aligns across 12 bases. Germline trimming cut 3 bases from V and 5 bases from J; bases unmatched to any gene: 11. The CDR3 runs to 18 residues. Germline V lookup: CDR1 LNHDA, CDR2 SQIVND (reference sequence). DNA for the CDR3: TGTGCCAGTAGTATCCGCCCTAAACTAGCGGGGGGAGACAATGAGCAGTTCTTC. The encoded protein is CASSIRPKLAGGDNEQFF.

The genes are TRBV7-8 and TRBJ1-1; a weak D match, TRBD1 (5 bases). The germline CDR1 and CDR2 sequences are SGHVS and FQNEAQ. This CDR3 contains 14 residues. V was clipped by 5 bases and J by 1 base, with 11 bases between them. As DNA, the CDR3 is TGTGCCAGCAGCAAACAGGCCGGGAACACTGAAGCTTTCTTT. Its translation: CASSKQAGNTEAFF.

The CDR3 coding sequence is TGTGCCAGCCGTCCTGCTCTGGACAGATCCTACGAGCAGTACTTC. Translating gives CASRPALDRSYEQYF. V usage is TRBV6-5 and J usage is TRBJ2-7, with D tentatively TRBD1 (6 bases). Germline-derived CDR1 and CDR2 are MNHEY and SVGAGI. V dropped 8 bases and J dropped 1 base, with 18 bases sitting between them. CDR3 length: 15 residues.

This rearrangement joins TRBV5-4 to TRBJ2-7; TRBD1 aligns across 7 bases. This CDR3 comprises 13 residues. Germline CDR1 reads SGHNT; CDR2 reads YYREEE (reference sequence). V shed 3 bases, J shed 3 bases, and the junction held 3 bases outside the gene matches. CDR3 coding DNA: TGTGCCAGCAGCTCGAGACAGGGCTACGAGCAGTACTTC. Protein: CASSSRQGYEQYF.

The rearrangement links TRBV4-2 to TRBJ2-3; 8 bases line up with TRBD2. Trimming took 4 bases from V and 5 from J; bases not matched to a gene: 8. The germline V gene encodes CDR1 LGHNA and CDR2 YNFKEQ. The length of the CDR3 is 15 residues. CDR3 DNA: TGTGCCAGCAGCCCTTGGGCGGGGGGCGGAGATACGCAGTATTTT. Its translation is CASSPWAGGGDTQYF.

V gene TRBV2 combines with J gene TRBJ1-6; 7 positions match TRBD1. This CDR3 has 14 residues. From germline, CDR1 is SNHLY and CDR2 FYNNEI. Trimming at V came to 10 bases and at J to 7 bases, leaving 10 bases not matched to a gene. This CDR3 is CATVTGPFNSPLHF. CDR3 sequence (DNA): TGTGCCACCGTGACAGGGCCCTTCAATTCACCCCTCCACTTT.

On this clone: Distinct nucleotide sequences in the sample also encode this CDR3. V is TRBV7-2 and J is TRBJ1-2, with D tentatively TRBD1 (5 bases). The length of the CDR3 is 13 residues. The germline V and J ends were trimmed by 5 bases and 1 base, with 8 bases remaining between them. Germline values: CDR1 SGHTA, CDR2 FQGNSA. In nucleotides, the CDR3 is TGTGCCAGCAGCCCCCAGGGTAACTATGGCTACACCTTC. This gives the protein CASSPQGNYGYTF.

The chain carries TRBV27 and TRBJ1-4, with TRBD1 matching 10 bases. Germline trimming cut 8 bases from V and 7 bases from J; bases unmatched to any gene: 13. CDR3 length: 16 amino acids. The germline CDR1 and CDR2 sequences are MNHEY and SMNVEV (reference sequence). CDR3 region: CASGRDRGLSGEKLFF. The CDR3 DNA reads as TGTGCCAGCGGCCGCGACAGGGGGCTGTCTGGTGAAAAACTGTTTTTT.

V usage is TRBV4-3 and J usage is TRBJ2-7; 8 nucleotides align to TRBD1. After removal of 1 base from V and 2 bases from J, the junction contained 4 bases not matched to a gene. Germline CDR1 LGHNA, CDR2 YSLEER. The CDR3 is 15 amino acids. CDR3 loop: CASSQGQGSTYEQYF. DNA of the CDR3: TGCGCCAGCAGCCAAGGACAGGGGTCAACCTACGAGCAGTACTTC.

The V call is TRBV28, the J call TRBJ2-7; 8 bases are a match to TRBD1. CDR1 and CDR2 (germline): MDHEN, SYDVKM. The CDR3 consists of 15 residues. Trimming cost V 6 bases and J 0 bases; bases outside gene matches: 7. The DNA of the CDR3 is TGTGCCAGCAGCCGACGGGACAGGCACTCCTACGAGCAGTACTTC. This codes for CASSRRDRHSYEQYF.

The CDR3 spells CASSTPTGDNSPLHF. The CDR3 nucleotides are TGTGCCAGCAGCACTCCAACAGGGGATAATTCACCCCTCCACTTT. The chain combines TRBV7-2 with TRBJ1-6; 7 bases agree with TRBD1. J gave up 5 bases and V 5 bases, and 6 bases lay outside the gene matches. The germline V gene encodes CDR1 SGHTA and CDR2 FQGNSA. This CDR3 spans 15 amino acids.

CDR3: CASSLETASQGYTF. The CDR3 DNA is TGTGCCAGCAGCTTAGAGACAGCCTCCCAAGGTTACACCTTC. V is TRBV7-9 and J is TRBJ1-2; D might be TRBD1 (5 bases). Per the germline V gene, CDR1 is SEHNR and CDR2 is FQNEAQ (reference sequence). V was trimmed by 1 base and J by 11 bases, leaving 17 bases between them. This CDR3 contains 14 residues.

The J gene is TRBJ2-1, the V gene TRBV28; 12 bases fit TRBD1. Germline loops: CDR1 MDHEN, CDR2 SYDVKM. The CDR3 consists of 16 residues. The V and J ends lost 4 bases and 6 bases, in that order; junction bases with no gene match: 7. The CDR3 sequence is CASSSPGQGASNEQFF. In DNA, the CDR3 is TGTGCCAGCAGTTCTCCGGGACAGGGGGCATCCAATGAGCAGTTCTTC.

V is TRBV11-3 and J is TRBJ1-5, with 7 bases fitting TRBD1. Germline trimming cut 9 bases from V and 1 base from J; bases unmatched to any gene: 9. This CDR3 has 15 residues. Germline V CDR1 and CDR2: SGHNT, YENEEA. CDR3 nucleotide sequence: TGTGCCAGTGGATTAGAGGGGGCCAGCAATCAGCCCCAGCATTTT. Translation gives CASGLEGASNQPQHF.

The chain combines TRBV5-6 with TRBJ2-2, with TRBD1 matching over 12 bases. Trimming at V came to 4 bases and at J to 6 bases, leaving 7 bases not matched to a gene. This CDR3 contains 16 residues. Per germline, CDR1 SGHDT and CDR2 YYEEEE. The CDR3 coding sequence is TGTGCCAGCAGCCCGGGACAGGGGGCGCGGGCCGGGGAGCTGTTTTTT. It specifies CASSPGQGARAGELFF.

The J gene is TRBJ2-5, the V gene TRBV28; 8 positions match TRBD1. Trimming at V came to 5 bases and at J to 2 bases, leaving 7 bases not matched to a gene. Looked up from germline, CDR1 is MDHEN and CDR2 is SYDVKM. This CDR3 is built from 15 residues. The CDR3 region is CASSPGGAGQETQYF. The DNA of the CDR3 is TGTGCCAGCAGTCCAGGGGGCGCCGGGCAAGAGACCCAGTACTTC. The variable domain in full, with the rest retrieved from reference TRBV28 and TRBJ2-5, is DVKVTQSSRYLVKRTGEKVFLECVQDMDHENMFWYRQDPGLGLRLIYFSYDVKMKEKGDIPEGYSVSREKKERFSLILESASTNQTSMYLCASSPGGAGQETQYFGPGTRLLVL.

The chain couples TRBV5-5 to TRBJ2-5; 10 nucleotides match TRBD1. CDR1 SGHKS and CDR2 YYEKEE come from the germline V gene (reference sequence). The trim removed 4 bases at V and 5 bases at J, leaving 8 bases unmatched. CDR3 length: 15 amino acids. CDR3 bases: TGTGCCAGCAGCACGACAGGGGGCATCACGGAGACCCAGTACTTC. Translated, it gives CASSTTGGITETQYF.

The chain carries TRBV23-1 and TRBJ2-7, with a possible D match to TRBD2 (6 bases). TRBV23-1 is given ORF status, its function remaining uncertain. The CDR3 contains 14 residues. The V end lost 3 bases, the J end lost 5 bases, and 14 bases lay between the germline ends. The CDR3 reads CASSQTTGVNEQYF. CDR3 in DNA: TGCGCCAGCAGTCAGACGACGGGGGTAAACGAGCAGTACTTC.

The rearrangement uses TRBV5-1 and TRBJ2-3; 9 nucleotides match TRBD2. Germline lookup yields CDR1 SGHRS and CDR2 YFSETQ. The J segment lost 2 bases and the V segment lost 3 bases, leaving 4 bases of the junction unmatched. The CDR3 covers 15 residues. The chain's CDR3 is CASSSGTSNTDTQYF. Written as DNA, the CDR3 is TGCGCCAGCAGCTCCGGGACTAGCAACACAGATACGCAGTATTTT.

This chain joins TRBV5-4 and TRBJ1-6; 10 nucleotides align to TRBD1. The junction had 3 bases not matched to a gene; V was cut back by 3 bases and J by 6 bases. Germline loops: CDR1 SGHNT, CDR2 YYREEE (reference sequence). The CDR3 is 15 residues long. This CDR3 reads CASSWGQGSNSPLHF. The CDR3, as DNA: TGTGCCAGCAGCTGGGGACAGGGGTCTAATTCACCCCTCCACTTT. Together with reference TRBV5-4 and TRBJ1-6, the CDR3 gives the full variable domain: ETGVTQSPTHLIKTRGQQVTLRCSSQSGHNTVSWYQQALGQGPQFIFQYYREEENGRGNFPPRFSGLQFPNYSSELNVNALELDDSALYLCASSWGQGSNSPLHFGNGTRLTVT.

The chain has TRBV5-1 and TRBJ1-1; 7 bases line up with TRBD1. This CDR3 region has 17 residues. Germline assignment: CDR1 SGHRS and CDR2 YFSETQ. The ends lost 2 bases at V and 1 base at J; junction bases unmatched: 11. This chain's CDR3 is CASSFEVGAGGNTEAFF. CDR3 coding DNA: TGCGCCAGCAGCTTCGAGGTCGGGGCAGGGGGGAACACTGAAGCTTTCTTT.

CDR3 bases: TGCGCCAGCAGCTGGGCCAGGGCAGGCACCGGGGAGCTGTTTTTT. Its translation is CASSWARAGTGELFF. This chain connects TRBV4-3 to TRBJ2-2; D possibly corresponds to TRBD1 (5 bases). V was trimmed by 5 bases and J by 4 bases, leaving 14 bases between them. CDR3 length: 15 residues. In germline, CDR1 is LGHNA, CDR2 YSLEER.

The chain recombines TRBV19 with TRBJ1-1; D might be TRBD1 (6 bases). CDR1 LNHDA and CDR2 SQIVND come from the germline V gene (reference sequence). V lost 5 bases and J lost 3, with 10 bases in between. The length of the CDR3 is 13 residues. The CDR3 sequence: CASSWAGDTEAFF. CDR3 nucleotides: TGTGCCAGTAGTTGGGCAGGGGACACTGAAGCTTTCTTT.

The CDR3 DNA follows: TGTGCCAGCAGCCGGGGGGGGATAGAGACCCAGTACTTC. It is translated as CASSRGGIETQYF. The V and J genes are TRBV7-2 and TRBJ2-5, with TRBD2 matching over 8 bases. Trimming removed 5 bases from V and 4 bases from J; junction bases left unmatched: 3. CDR1 is SGHTA and CDR2 is FQGNSA in the germline V gene. This CDR3 has 13 residues.